The clone carrying this TCR beta chain was recorded a few times. Its specificity is unknown. A single record per CDR3 protein comes from TCRdb applying MiXCR to the 5' RACE reads. The sample holds under 700,000 distinct CDR3 sequences, roughly 21% seen once. This sample is drawn from a study of T-cell memory formation after mild COVID-19. Study results and caveats: Some SARS-CoV-2-responding clones were already detected in memory before infection.

The sequence was collected from an adult woman who had mild COVID-19 (a few samples of this study predate the infection). Cell type and time point are not known. The sequencing sample was made of PBMCs or a T cell subset sorted from them (not recorded which).

Written as DNA, the CDR3 is TGTGCCAGCAGTTACCCCGGGACAGGGGATGAGCAGTTCTTC. This gives the protein CASSYPGTGDEQFF. The gene calls are TRBV6-6 and TRBJ2-1; 10 bases align to TRBD1. The CDR3 extends over 14 amino acids. CDR1 and CDR2 (germline): MNHNY, SVGAGI (reference sequence). With V trimmed by 2 bases and J by 8 bases, 3 bases remained unmatched.